Following are 26 T cell receptor beta chains from one sample sequenced in a study of Graves' ophthalmopathy and Graves' hyperthyroidism. RNA transcripts yielded amplified TCR beta CDR3 regions. HTBI-primed first-round RT-PCR preceded second-round multiplex PCR. TCRdb re-derived calls from the multiplex PCR reads in MiXCR, one entry per CDR3 protein. The sample contains about 620,000 distinct CDR3 sequences, about a fifth of which appear only once. Sequencing was done on a sample of peripheral blood. These receptors came from a young woman with stable Graves' hyperthyroidism. Some clones in this sample may be carry-over from other donors' samples.

This chain uses TRBV7-2 with TRBJ1-5; TRBD1 is a possible D gene (5 bases). Germline V gene data show CDR1 as SGHTA and CDR2 as FQGNSA. The CDR3 loop spans 15 amino acids. V gave up 2 bases and J gave up 1 base, with 9 bases separating them. CDR3 nucleotides: TGTGCCAGCAGCTTACCGGGACGCAGCAATCAGCCCCAGCATTTT. Its translation: CASSLPGRSNQPQHF.

This clonotype was found many times. The chain links TRBV15 to TRBJ1-1; D gene ambiguous. This CDR3 has 15 residues. V gave up 0 bases and J gave up 8 bases, with 16 bases separating them. Germline lookup yields CDR1 LNHNV and CDR2 YYDKDF (reference sequence). CDR3 sequence: CATSRDLAGRREAFF. The CDR3 bases are TGTGCCACCAGCAGAGATTTAGCCGGGAGGAGGGAAGCTTTCTTT.

This clonotype showed up many times. V gene TRBV6-5 combines with J gene TRBJ1-5; 9 positions match TRBD1. This CDR3 region has 16 residues. The junction had 6 bases not matched to a gene; V was cut back by 0 bases and J by 6 bases. CDR1 and CDR2 from the germline V gene are MNHEY and SVGAGI. The CDR3 loop reads CASSYSPGTGLQPQHF. The CDR3 coding sequence is TGTGCCAGCAGTTACTCGCCCGGGACAGGGCTTCAGCCCCAGCATTTT.

For this clonotype: Germline and junction disagree at one end, which may indicate a read error. The genes are TRBV12-3 or TRBV12-4 and TRBJ1-2; a possible D gene is TRBD1 (5 bases). The CDR3 totals 14 residues. DNA for the CDR3: TGTGCCAGCAAACCGGGACTCTCCAACTATGGTTACACCTTC. The encoded protein is CASKPGLSNYGYTF.

The chain's CDR3 is CASSRGDGGTEAFF. CDR3 coding DNA: TGTGCCAGCAGCCGGGGCGATGGTGGCACTGAAGCTTTCTTT. The J gene is TRBJ1-1, the V gene TRBV9; the D gene is possibly TRBD1 (5 bases). Trimming shortened V by 4 bases and J by 4 bases, and 14 bases separated the two germline ends. Germline V CDR1 and CDR2: SGDLS, YYNGEE. The CDR3 consists of 14 residues.

The J gene is TRBJ1-2, the V gene TRBV9, with 8 bases fitting TRBD1. J lost 6 bases, V lost 3 bases, and 7 bases had no gene match. This CDR3 is built from 14 residues. Germline CDR1 reads SGDLS; CDR2 reads YYNGEE. The CDR3: CASSADRADDGYTF. The CDR3 DNA follows: TGTGCCAGCAGCGCGGACAGGGCAGACGATGGCTACACCTTC.

This clonotype was counted many times. The rearrangement joins TRBV27 to TRBJ2-7, with 8 positions matching TRBD2. V lost 5 bases to trimming and J lost 4 bases; unmatched junction nucleotides: 10. The CDR3 runs to 15 residues. Per germline, CDR1 MNHEY and CDR2 SMNVEV (reference sequence). The CDR3 region has the DNA TGTGCCAGCAGTCTGAAGCGGGAGACGAGGTACGAGCAGTACTTC. Translated, it gives CASSLKRETRYEQYF.

This clonotype was seen repeatedly, ten times or more. This sequence joins TRBV10-3 and TRBJ2-7; D is perhaps TRBD2 (6 bases). Trimming took off 5 bases at V and 3 bases at J, with 14 bases between the two ends. Per the germline V gene, CDR1 is ENHRY and CDR2 is SYGVKD. The CDR3 spans 14 residues. The CDR3 here is CAISQPGLHYEQYF. In DNA, the CDR3 is TGTGCCATCAGTCAACCGGGACTCCACTACGAGCAGTACTTC.

Comments on this clonotype: The CDR3 does not close with the conserved phenylalanine or tryptophan, likely indicating a read error. The chain uses TRBV19 and TRBJ1-1, with D maybe TRBD1 (6 bases). Germline V gene data show CDR1 as LNHDA and CDR2 as SQIVND (reference sequence). CDR3 length: 13 residues. The V gene lost 7 bases and the J gene lost 7 bases, with 16 bases spanning the gap. The CDR3 protein is CASTATGRIEAFL. CDR3 nucleotide sequence: TGTGCCAGTACCGCGACAGGACGCATTGAAGCTTTCCTT.

This clonotype was seen repeatedly, ten times or more. This chain connects TRBV20-1 to TRBJ1-2; a weak D match, TRBD1 (5 bases). The CDR3 extends over 14 amino acids. The V gene's germline CDR1 is DFQATT and CDR2 SNEGSKA (reference sequence). Trimming left V 2 bases short and J 4 bases short, with 14 bases between. The CDR3 DNA reads as TGCAGTGCTAGACGAGGAGGGGCGCGCTATGGCTACACCTTC. Protein product: CSARRGGARYGYTF.

This clonotype has a count of ten or more. V usage is TRBV20-1 and J usage is TRBJ2-7; D may correspond to TRBD1 or TRBD2 (5 bases each). Germline assignment: CDR1 DFQATT and CDR2 SNEGSKA (reference sequence). CDR3 length equals 16 residues. The CDR3 coding sequence is TGCAGGGCCTTGGGCGGGCAGGGAAGATTGGTCAACGAGCAGTACTTC. This sequence encodes CRALGGQGRLVNEQYF.

This clonotype was counted a few times. This chain uses TRBV12-3 or TRBV12-4 with TRBJ2-4; D perhaps matches TRBD2 (6 bases). The CDR3 has 17 amino acids. Trimming removed 2 bases at V and 0 bases at J, with 14 bases between. The DNA for the CDR3 is TGTGCCAGCAGTTTAATTCGTGGAGGGCTAGCCAAAAACATTCAGTACTTC. Encoded protein: CASSLIRGGLAKNIQYF.

This clonotype was seen ten or more times. The chain is built from TRBV7-9 and TRBJ2-2, with D possibly TRBD2 on 5 matching bases. The V gene's germline CDR1 is SEHNR and CDR2 FQNEAQ (reference sequence). The ends were cut back, 6 bases at V and 2 bases at J, with 10 bases in the middle. This CDR3 is built from 14 residues. In DNA form, the CDR3 reads TGTGCCAGCAGACCTGGACTCAACACCGGGGAGCTGTTTTTT. This translates into CASRPGLNTGELFF.

This clonotype was detected ten times or more. The V and J genes are TRBV29-1 and TRBJ2-7, with D unclear. CDR1 and CDR2 from the germline V gene are SQVTM and ANQGSEA. With 4 bases removed from V and 2 bases from J, the gap between germline ends came to 6 bases. The CDR3 extends over 11 amino acids. In nucleotides, the CDR3 is TGCAGCGTTGTTGAGCCCTACGAGCAGTACTTC. This gives the protein CSVVEPYEQYF.

This clonotype has just a few counts. The DNA for the CDR3 is TGTGCCTGGACTTTAGATCCTAGGGAGGGATACGAGCAGTACTTC. It yields the protein CAWTLDPREGYEQYF. The gene calls are TRBV30 and TRBJ2-7; 7 nucleotides align to TRBD2. The CDR3 contains 15 residues. V shed 4 bases and J 4 bases; nucleotides not matched to a gene: 13. Germline CDR1 is GTSNPN and CDR2 is SVGIG (reference sequence).

This clonotype showed up many times. V usage is TRBV6-1 and J usage is TRBJ2-5; D may match TRBD1 or TRBD2 (6 bases each). This CDR3 is 21 amino acids long. The V gene lost 2 bases and the J gene lost 0 bases, with 28 bases spanning the gap. The germline V gene has CDR1 MNHNS and CDR2 SASEGT. This chain's CDR3 is CASSEFWVQGSGGADQETQYF. The CDR3 nucleotides are TGTGCCAGCAGTGAATTTTGGGTACAGGGATCCGGGGGAGCGGACCAAGAGACCCAGTACTTC.

This clonotype was found many times. The chain is built from TRBV19 and TRBJ1-5; maybe TRBD1 (5 bases). The CDR3 extends over 18 amino acids. Trimming pared 5 bases from V and 0 bases from J, leaving 20 bases between. Germline CDR1 reads LNHDA; CDR2 reads SQIVND (reference sequence). The CDR3 sequence: CASSDPGHPRGSNQPQHF. The CDR3 nucleotides read TGTGCCAGTAGTGATCCCGGACACCCTAGGGGTAGCAATCAGCCCCAGCATTTT. Based on the CDR3 plus reference TRBV19 and TRBJ1-5, the full variable domain is DGGITQSPKYLFRKEGQNVTLSCEQNLNHDAMYWYRQDPGQGLRLIYYSQIVNDFQKGDIAEGYSVSREKKESFPLTVTSAQKNPTAFYLCASSDPGHPRGSNQPQHFGDGTRLSIL.

This clonotype has just a few counts. This chain joins TRBV6-1 and TRBJ1-2; tentatively, D is TRBD1 (5 bases). Between the trimmed V and J ends, which lost 6 bases and 6 bases, there was a span of 14 bases. This CDR3 spans 13 amino acids. CDR1 and CDR2 from the germline V gene are MNHNS and SASEGT. The CDR3 DNA sequence: TGTGCCAGCAGAACCCCCGGGACGGATGGCTACACCTTC. Translated, it gives CASRTPGTDGYTF.

This clonotype was recorded at least ten times. The CDR3 region is CASSLFAKLDYGYTF. The CDR3 DNA follows: TGTGCCAGCAGCTTATTCGCCAAGCTCGACTATGGCTACACCTTC. The V call is TRBV7-9, the J call TRBJ1-2; D unresolved. Trimming shortened V by 2 bases and J by 3 bases, and 13 bases separated the two germline ends. Germline CDR1 and CDR2: SEHNR and FQNEAQ (reference sequence). The CDR3 length is 15 residues.

Comment on this clonotype: A read error may produce the germline difference seen at one junction end. The chain employs TRBV29-1 and TRBJ2-2; D is possibly TRBD1 or TRBD2 (5 bases each). The germline CDR1 and CDR2 sequences are SQVTM and ANQGSEA. CDR3 length: 13 residues. Here the CDR3 DNA reads TGCAGCGTTGCTGGGGCAGGCACCGGGGAGCCGTTTTTT. Protein: CSVAGAGTGEPFF.

This clonotype was detected ten times or more. The chain carries TRBV12-3 or TRBV12-4 and TRBJ2-7; D unresolved. The CDR3 runs to 12 residues. Trimming cost V 3 bases and J 3 bases, with 6 bases left between them. CDR3 sequence reads: CASSFAYYEQYF. In nucleotides, the CDR3 is TGTGCCAGCAGTTTTGCCTACTACGAGCAGTACTTC.

This clonotype has a count of ten or more. The J gene is TRBJ2-2, the V gene TRBV7-2; 8 bases are a match to TRBD2. Germline lookup yields CDR1 SGHTA and CDR2 FQGNSA. The CDR3 loop spans 15 amino acids. V lost 6 bases, J lost 5 bases, and 8 bases stayed unmatched. The CDR3 protein is CASRQSGGRTGELFF. The CDR3, as DNA: TGTGCCAGCAGGCAAAGCGGGGGACGGACCGGGGAGCTGTTTTTT.

Many counts were recorded for this clonotype. The chain carries TRBV6-1 and TRBJ1-5; the D gene is possibly TRBD1 (6 bases). Germline V gene lookup returns CDR1 MNHNS and CDR2 SASEGT. This CDR3 contains 14 residues. Between the trimmed V and J ends, which lost 6 bases and 3 bases, there was a span of 12 bases. The CDR3 nucleotides are TGTGCCAGCAGAACCGACAGGTTCAATCAGCCCCAGCATTTT. Translating gives CASRTDRFNQPQHF.

A word on this clonotype: A much larger clone differs by one base, so this may be a read error. The rearrangement joins TRBV29-1 to TRBJ1-1; 8 nucleotides align to TRBD1. Unmatched junction bases numbered 12, after V lost 8 bases and J lost 7 bases. The CDR3 is made up of 13 amino acids. The germline V gene has CDR1 SQVTM and CDR2 ANQGSEA. CDR3 nucleotide sequence: TGCAGCATCGATGAGACAGGGGACAATGAAGCTTTCTTT. Translated, it gives CSIDETGDNEAFF.

This clonotype showed up many times. V usage is TRBV19 and J usage is TRBJ2-4; 7 nucleotides align to TRBD2. J was trimmed by 5 bases and V by 6 bases; bases with no gene match: 10. CDR1 is LNHDA, CDR2 SQIVND, per germline (reference sequence). The CDR3 length is 15 residues. CDR3 DNA: TGTGCCAGTAGAGAGATGTCGGGAGGACAAAACATTCAGTACTTC. Translation: CASREMSGGQNIQYF.

This clonotype was seen repeatedly, ten times or more. The chain employs TRBV12-5 and TRBJ2-2; perhaps TRBD1 as D (5 bases). The CDR3 consists of 14 residues. V was pared by 3 bases and J by 7 bases, with 12 bases between. CDR1 LGHNT and CDR2 FRNRAP come from the germline V gene. DNA for the CDR3: TGTGCTAGTGGTTTCCTGGGGCCGGGCGGGGAGCTGTTTTTT. Translation gives CASGFLGPGGELFF.